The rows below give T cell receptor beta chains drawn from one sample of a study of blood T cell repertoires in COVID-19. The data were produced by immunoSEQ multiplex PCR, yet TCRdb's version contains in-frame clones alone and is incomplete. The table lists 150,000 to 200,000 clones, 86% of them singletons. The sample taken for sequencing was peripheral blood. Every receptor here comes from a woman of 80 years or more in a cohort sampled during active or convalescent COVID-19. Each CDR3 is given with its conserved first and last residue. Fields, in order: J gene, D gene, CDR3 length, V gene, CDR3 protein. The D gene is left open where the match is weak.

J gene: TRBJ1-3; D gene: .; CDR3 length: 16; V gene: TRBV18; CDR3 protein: CASSPVQHGSGNTIYF
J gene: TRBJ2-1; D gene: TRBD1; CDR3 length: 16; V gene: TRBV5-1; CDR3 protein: CASSLEGARGENEQFF
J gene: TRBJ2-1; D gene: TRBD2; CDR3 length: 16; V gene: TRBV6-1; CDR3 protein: CASSGALAGGYNEQFF
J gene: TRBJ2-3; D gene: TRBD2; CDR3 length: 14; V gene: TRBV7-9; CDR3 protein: CATRAGVSTDTQYF
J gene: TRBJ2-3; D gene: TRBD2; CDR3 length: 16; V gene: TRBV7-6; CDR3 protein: CASSPVAGAGTDTQYF
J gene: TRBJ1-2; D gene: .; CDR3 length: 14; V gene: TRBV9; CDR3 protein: CASSVAGDDYGYTF
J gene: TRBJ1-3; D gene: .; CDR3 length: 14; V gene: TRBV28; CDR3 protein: CASSFELLGNTIYF
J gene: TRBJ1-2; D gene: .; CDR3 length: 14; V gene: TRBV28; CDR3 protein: CASSSDSPQYGYTF
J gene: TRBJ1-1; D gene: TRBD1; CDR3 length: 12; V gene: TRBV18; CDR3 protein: CASSPQGGEAFF
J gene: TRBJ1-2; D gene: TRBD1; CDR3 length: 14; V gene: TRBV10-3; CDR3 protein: CAISEGQGARGYTF
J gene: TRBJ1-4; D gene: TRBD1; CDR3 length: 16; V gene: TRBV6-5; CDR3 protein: CASSYGRGLSNEKLFF
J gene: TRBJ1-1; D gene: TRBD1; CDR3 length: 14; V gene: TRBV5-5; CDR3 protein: CASSLDRDVLGAFF
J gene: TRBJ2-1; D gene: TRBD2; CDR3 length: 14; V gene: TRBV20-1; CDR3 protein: CSASSGTSYNEQFF
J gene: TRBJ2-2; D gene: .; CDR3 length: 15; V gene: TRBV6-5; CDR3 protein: CASSLGGAGTGELFF
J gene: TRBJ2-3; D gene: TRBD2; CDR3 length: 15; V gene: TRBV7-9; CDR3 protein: CASSSTSGRAGTQYF
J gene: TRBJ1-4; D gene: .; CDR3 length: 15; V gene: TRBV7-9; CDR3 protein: CASSLGQTTNEKLFF
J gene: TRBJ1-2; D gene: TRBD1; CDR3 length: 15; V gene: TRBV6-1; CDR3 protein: CASSEMGQGKGGYTF
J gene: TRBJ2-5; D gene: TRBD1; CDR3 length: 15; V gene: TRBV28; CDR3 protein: CASSPGQGARETQYF
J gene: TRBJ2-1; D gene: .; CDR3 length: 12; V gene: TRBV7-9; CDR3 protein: CASSPGGGEQFF
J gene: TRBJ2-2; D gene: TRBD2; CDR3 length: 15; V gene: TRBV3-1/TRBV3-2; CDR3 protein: CASSLGGAGTGELFF
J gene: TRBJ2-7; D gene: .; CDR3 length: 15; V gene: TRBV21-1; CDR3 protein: CASSYEGQGNIGQYF
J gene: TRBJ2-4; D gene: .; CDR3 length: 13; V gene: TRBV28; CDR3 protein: CASSPGIEGVKYF
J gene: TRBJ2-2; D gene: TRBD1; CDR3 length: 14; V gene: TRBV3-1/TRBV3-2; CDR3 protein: CASSRTGAMGELFF
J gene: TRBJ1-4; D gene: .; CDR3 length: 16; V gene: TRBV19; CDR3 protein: CATKGVFSSTNEKLFF
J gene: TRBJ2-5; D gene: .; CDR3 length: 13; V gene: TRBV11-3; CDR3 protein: CASSPTPKETQYF
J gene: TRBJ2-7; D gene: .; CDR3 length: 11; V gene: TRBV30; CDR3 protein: CAWSTRYEQYF
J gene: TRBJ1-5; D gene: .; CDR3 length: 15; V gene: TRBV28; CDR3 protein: CASSLSGGGNQPQHF
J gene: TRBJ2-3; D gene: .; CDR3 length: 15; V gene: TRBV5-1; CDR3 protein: CASSLAAGKSDTQYF
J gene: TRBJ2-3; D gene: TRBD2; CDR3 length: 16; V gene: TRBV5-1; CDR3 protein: CASSLGLAESTDTQYF
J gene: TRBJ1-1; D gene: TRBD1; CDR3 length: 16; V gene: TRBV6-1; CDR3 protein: CASSEIWVGGGTEAFF
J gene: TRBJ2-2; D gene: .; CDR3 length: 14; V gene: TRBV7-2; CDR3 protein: CASSLGAGLGELFF
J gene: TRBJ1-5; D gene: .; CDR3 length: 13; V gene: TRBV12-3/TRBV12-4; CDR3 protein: CASSFMSNQPQHF
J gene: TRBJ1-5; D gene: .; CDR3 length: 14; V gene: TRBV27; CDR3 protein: CASSTLGARQPQHF
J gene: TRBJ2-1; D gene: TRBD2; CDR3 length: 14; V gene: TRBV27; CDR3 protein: CASSGTSYKDEQFF
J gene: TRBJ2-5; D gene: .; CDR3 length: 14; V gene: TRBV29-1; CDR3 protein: CSVGRRTVVLTQYF
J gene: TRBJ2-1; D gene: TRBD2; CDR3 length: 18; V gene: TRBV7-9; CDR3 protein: CASRPDRPAGGPRDEQFF